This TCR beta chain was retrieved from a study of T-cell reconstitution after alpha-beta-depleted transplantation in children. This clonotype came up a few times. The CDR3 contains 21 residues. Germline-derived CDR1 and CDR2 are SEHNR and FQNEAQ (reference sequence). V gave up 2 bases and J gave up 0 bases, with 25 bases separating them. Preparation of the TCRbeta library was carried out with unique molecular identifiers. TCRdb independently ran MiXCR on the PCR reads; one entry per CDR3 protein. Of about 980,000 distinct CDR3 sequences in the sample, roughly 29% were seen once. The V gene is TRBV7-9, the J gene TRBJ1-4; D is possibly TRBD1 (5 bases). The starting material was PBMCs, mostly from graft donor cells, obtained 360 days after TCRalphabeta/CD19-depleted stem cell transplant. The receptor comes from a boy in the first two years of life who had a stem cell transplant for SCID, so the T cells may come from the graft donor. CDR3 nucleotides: TGTGCCAGCAGCTTAAAGGGGCTGGGGCCCACGGAAAAGGCAACTAATGAAAAACTGTTTTTT. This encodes CASSLKGLGPTEKATNEKLFF.